The next 14 T cell receptor beta chains were all read from a single sample in a study of cytotoxic CD8 clonotypes in ibrutinib-treated CLL. TCRdb keeps only in-frame clones here, not all; method: immunoSEQ multiplex PCR. The data show roughly 330,000 clones, about 64% seen once. The sequencing here drew on PBMCs, taken after 36 months of ibrutinib treatment. These receptors were obtained from a human donor with chronic lymphocytic leukemia.

This chain joins TRBV28 and TRBJ2-5; D possibly matches TRBD1 or TRBD2 (5 bases each). Trimming removed 2 bases at V and 4 bases at J, with 17 bases between. Germline CDR1 MDHEN, CDR2 SYDVKM. The CDR3 covers 16 residues. The DNA of the CDR3 is TGTGCCAGCAGTTTAGGCCGGGGACGGAGTCGAGAGACCCAGTACTTC. This translates into CASSLGRGRSRETQYF.

The rearrangement joins TRBV7-9 to TRBJ1-4; 7 bases line up with TRBD1. CDR1 is SEHNR and CDR2 is FQNEAQ in the germline V gene (reference sequence). V lost 5 bases to trimming and J lost 5 bases; unmatched junction nucleotides: 5. The CDR3 totals 14 residues. CDR3 loop: CASSPGQQNEKLFF. The CDR3 DNA is TGTGCCAGCAGCCCGGGACAGCAAAATGAAAAACTGTTTTTT.

This chain uses TRBV2 with TRBJ1-6; 9 nucleotides match TRBD1. The length of the CDR3 is 14 residues. V was clipped by 2 bases and J by 9 bases; unmatched bases: 2. Per germline, CDR1 SNHLY and CDR2 FYNNEI. The CDR3 loop reads CASSEWDRVSPLHF. CDR3 DNA sequence: TGTGCCAGCAGTGAATGGGACAGGGTTTCACCCCTCCACTTT.

V and J are TRBV6-5 and TRBJ1-2; D is undetermined. The CDR3 has 15 amino acids. The ends were cut back, 0 bases at V and 7 bases at J, with 15 bases in the middle. The germline CDR1 and CDR2 sequences are MNHEY and SVGAGI. This CDR3 is CASSYSIRPTIGYTF. The CDR3 coding sequence is TGTGCCAGCAGTTACTCGATACGACCTACTATTGGCTACACCTTC.

The chain couples TRBV4-1 to TRBJ1-2, with a possible D match to TRBD1 (6 bases). Trimming cost V 0 bases and J 2 bases, with 10 bases left between them. The germline gives CDR1 MGHRA, CDR2 YSYEKL. The CDR3 is 15 amino acids. The CDR3 protein is CASSQDGDRNYGYTF. The CDR3 DNA follows: TGCGCCAGCAGCCAAGATGGTGACAGGAACTATGGCTACACCTTC.

The genes are TRBV6-5 and TRBJ2-7; D is possibly TRBD1 (5 bases). The V and J ends lost 7 bases and 3 bases respectively, with 16 bases between them. From germline, CDR1 is MNHEY and CDR2 SVGAGI. The CDR3 totals 14 residues. CDR3 region: CASTGRGRFYEQYF. The CDR3 DNA sequence: TGTGCCAGCACGGGTAGGGGTCGGTTCTACGAGCAGTACTTC.

The chain links TRBV7-9 to TRBJ1-5; TRBD1 is a possible D gene (5 bases). The V gene's germline CDR1 is SEHNR and CDR2 FQNEAQ (reference sequence). The CDR3 contains 13 residues. Trimming shortened V by 5 bases and J by 7 bases, and 12 bases separated the two germline ends. CDR3 DNA: TGTGCCAGCAGCCCAGGGTCTGGCCAGCCCCAGCATTTT. Translated, it gives CASSPGSGQPQHF.

The table lists this clone with a few counts. The J gene is TRBJ2-2, the V gene TRBV27; D is unclear. Trimming took 4 bases from V and 4 from J, leaving 10 bases between them. The germline V gene has CDR1 MNHEY and CDR2 SMNVEV (reference sequence). This CDR3 region has 14 residues. CDR3 in amino acids: CASSSPRLTGELFF. The CDR3 DNA sequence: TGTGCCAGCAGTTCCCCGCGACTCACCGGGGAGCTGTTTTTT.

The V gene is TRBV7-3, the J gene TRBJ2-1; D may be TRBD2 (6 bases). Germline assignment: CDR1 SGHTA and CDR2 FQGTGA. Trimming removed 0 bases from V and 4 bases from J, with 13 bases in between. This CDR3 has 16 amino acids. CDR3 sequence reads: CASSLTQASAYNEQFF. Written as DNA, the CDR3 is TGTGCCAGCAGCTTAACGCAGGCTAGCGCTTACAATGAGCAGTTCTTC.

The chain couples TRBV2 to TRBJ1-2, with D possibly being TRBD1 (6 bases). The V end lost 7 bases, the J end lost 8 bases, and 14 bases lay between the germline ends. The germline V gene has CDR1 SNHLY and CDR2 FYNNEI. The CDR3 has 12 amino acids. CDR3 sequence reads: CASNNRAGGYTF. The CDR3 DNA is TGTGCCAGCAATAACAGGGCAGGGGGCTACACCTTC.

This chain uses TRBV7-9 with TRBJ2-3, with TRBD1 matching over 8 bases. The CDR3 spans 16 residues. V shed 5 bases, J shed 8 bases, and the junction held 15 bases outside the gene matches. The V gene's germline CDR1 is SEHNR and CDR2 FQNEAQ (reference sequence). The CDR3 DNA is TGTGCCAGCAGCCAAACAGACAGGGGCCCTGACCGTACGCAGTATTTT. Its protein is CASSQTDRGPDRTQYF. Using reference TRBV7-9 and TRBJ2-3 for the parts outside the CDR3, the full variable domain is DTGVSQNPRHKITKRGQNVTFRCDPISEHNRLYWYRQTLGQGPEFLTYFQNEAQLEKSRLLSDRFSAERPKGSFSTLEIQRTEQGDSAMYLCASSQTDRGPDRTQYFGPGTRLTVL.

This clone has only a few counts. V gene TRBV11-2 combines with J gene TRBJ2-7; D perhaps matches TRBD1 (6 bases). CDR3 length equals 13 residues. The V gene's germline CDR1 is SGHAT and CDR2 FQNNGV. Between the trimmed V and J ends, which lost 5 bases and 3 bases, there was a span of 11 bases. The CDR3 region has the DNA TGTGCCAGCAGCACCCCACAGGGCTACGAGCAGTACTTC. As protein: CASSTPQGYEQYF. Using reference TRBV11-2 and TRBJ2-7 for the parts outside the CDR3, the full variable domain is EAGVAQSPRYKIIEKRQSVAFWCNPISGHATLYWYQQILGQGPKLLIQFQNNGVVDDSQLPKDRFSAERLKGVDSTLKIQPAKLEDSAVYLCASSTPQGYEQYFGPGTRLTVT.

CDR3: CASSGSGGAYNEQFF. The CDR3 DNA follows: TGCGCCAGCAGCGGTAGCGGGGGGGCGTACAATGAGCAGTTCTTC. This rearrangement joins TRBV5-1 to TRBJ2-1; 11 nucleotides line up with TRBD2. Looked up from germline, CDR1 is SGHRS and CDR2 is YFSETQ. V lost 4 bases and J lost 4; bases outside the gene matches: 4. CDR3 size: 15 residues.

This chain joins TRBV28 and TRBJ1-2, with D tentatively TRBD1 (5 bases). Germline V CDR1 and CDR2: MDHEN, SYDVKM. V gave up 1 base and J gave up 4 bases, with 10 bases separating them. The length of the CDR3 is 14 residues. The CDR3 DNA is TGTGCCAGCAGTTTATTGGCAGGGCTCTATGGCTACACCTTC. Its translation is CASSLLAGLYGYTF.